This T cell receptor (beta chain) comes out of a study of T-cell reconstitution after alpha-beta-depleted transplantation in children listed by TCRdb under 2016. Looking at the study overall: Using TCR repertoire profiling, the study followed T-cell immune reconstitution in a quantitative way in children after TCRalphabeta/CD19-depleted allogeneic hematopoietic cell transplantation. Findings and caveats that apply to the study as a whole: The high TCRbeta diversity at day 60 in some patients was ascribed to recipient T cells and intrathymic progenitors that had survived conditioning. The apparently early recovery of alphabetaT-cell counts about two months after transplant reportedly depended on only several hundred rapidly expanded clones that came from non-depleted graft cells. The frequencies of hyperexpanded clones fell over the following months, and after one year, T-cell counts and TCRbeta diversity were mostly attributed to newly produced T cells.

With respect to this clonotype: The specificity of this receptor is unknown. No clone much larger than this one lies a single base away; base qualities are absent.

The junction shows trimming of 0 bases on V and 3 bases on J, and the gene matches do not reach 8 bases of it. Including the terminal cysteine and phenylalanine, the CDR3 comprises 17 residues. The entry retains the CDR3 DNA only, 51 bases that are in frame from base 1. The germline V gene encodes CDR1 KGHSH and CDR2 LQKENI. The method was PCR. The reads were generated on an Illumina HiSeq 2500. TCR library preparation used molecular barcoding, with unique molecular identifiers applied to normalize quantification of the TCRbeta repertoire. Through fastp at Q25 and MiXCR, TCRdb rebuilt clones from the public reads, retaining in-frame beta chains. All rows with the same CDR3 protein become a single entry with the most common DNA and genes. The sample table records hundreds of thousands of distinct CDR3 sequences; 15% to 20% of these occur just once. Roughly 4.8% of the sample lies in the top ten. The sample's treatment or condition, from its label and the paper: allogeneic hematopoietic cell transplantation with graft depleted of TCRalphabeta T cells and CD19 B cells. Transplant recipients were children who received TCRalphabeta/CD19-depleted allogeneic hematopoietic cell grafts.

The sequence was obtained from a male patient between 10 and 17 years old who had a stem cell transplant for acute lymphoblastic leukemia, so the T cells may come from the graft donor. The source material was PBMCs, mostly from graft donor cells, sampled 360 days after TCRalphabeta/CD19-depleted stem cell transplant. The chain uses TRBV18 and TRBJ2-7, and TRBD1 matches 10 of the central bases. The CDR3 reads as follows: CASSPPIGQGVIYEQYF. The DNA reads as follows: TGTGCCAGCTCACCACCTATAGGACAGGGGGTAATCTACGAGCAGTACTTC.